These 13 T cell receptor beta chains were sequenced from one sample in a study of control samples from healthy donors and cancer patients. Sequencing was performed with immunoSEQ multiplex PCR; in TCRdb, only in-frame clones are kept and a portion is missing. The sample records more than 30,000 clones, approximately 94% being singletons. Input material: blood. Receptors were obtained from a man aged 55 to 70 in good health.

V is TRBV5-6 and J is TRBJ1-5; the D is unclear. V was clipped by 4 bases and J by 3 bases, with 20 bases between them. Germline V gene lookup returns CDR1 SGHDT and CDR2 YYEEEE. The CDR3 has 17 amino acids. The CDR3 here is CASSRQDVPGDNQPQHF. The CDR3 DNA is TGTGCCAGCAGCCGACAAGATGTTCCTGGGGACAATCAGCCCCAGCATTTT.

J is TRBJ2-1 and V is TRBV20-1; D uncertain. V was trimmed by 3 bases and J by 6 bases, leaving 6 bases between them. Germline V gives CDR1 DFQATT, CDR2 SNEGSKA (reference sequence). The CDR3 has 11 amino acids. The CDR3 sequence: CSASELNEQFF. DNA for the CDR3: TGCAGTGCTAGCGAGCTCAATGAGCAGTTCTTC.

The rearrangement joins TRBV6-5 to TRBJ1-2, with D unclear. Looked up from germline, CDR1 is MNHEY and CDR2 is SVGAGI. V was shortened by 4 bases and J by 8 bases, with 11 bases between the two germline ends. CDR3 length: 12 amino acids. The CDR3 loop is CASSWTGRGYTF. The CDR3 coding sequence is TGTGCCAGCAGTTGGACCGGGAGGGGCTACACCTTC.

The gene calls are TRBV2 and TRBJ1-1, with D possibly matching TRBD1 (6 bases). CDR3 length equals 17 residues. V was cut by 1 base and J by 2 bases, with 17 bases left in between. Germline V gene data show CDR1 as SNHLY and CDR2 as FYNNEI. CDR3 residues: CASSEGRRGQINTEAFF. The CDR3 DNA reads TGTGCCAGCAGTGAAGGAAGGAGGGGACAAATTAACACTGAAGCTTTCTTT.

The CDR3 DNA reads TGTGCCAGCAGCAAAACCGGGACAGGGGAAAGAAGGAGCACTGAAGCTTTCTTT. As protein: CASSKTGTGERRSTEAFF. The chain has TRBV5-5 and TRBJ1-1, with 10 nucleotides matching TRBD1. The germline gives CDR1 SGHKS, CDR2 YYEKEE (reference sequence). Trimming cost V 4 bases and J 4 bases; bases outside gene matches: 16. CDR3 size: 18 residues.

V and J are TRBV7-9 and TRBJ2-1; D might be TRBD1 (5 bases). V lost 1 base and J lost 3, with 13 bases in between. The CDR3 sequence is 16 residues long. The germline gives CDR1 SEHNR, CDR2 FQNEAQ (reference sequence). CDR3 sequence (DNA): TGTGCCAGCAGCTTAGAGGGGCCGAGAGACTACAATGAGCAGTTCTTC. It is translated as CASSLEGPRDYNEQFF. The entire variable domain, with the rest obtained from reference TRBV7-9 and TRBJ2-1, is as follows: DTGVSQNPRHKITKRGQNVTFRCDPISEHNRLYWYRQTLGQGPEFLTYFQNEAQLEKSRLLSDRFSAERPKGSFSTLEIQRTEQGDSAMYLCASSLEGPRDYNEQFFGPGTRLTVL.

The chain couples TRBV10-3 to TRBJ1-2, with a weak D call TRBD1 (5 bases). Germline V gene sequence: CDR1 ENHRY, CDR2 SYGVKD. This CDR3 region has 14 residues. Trimming cost V 3 bases and J 6 bases, with 14 bases left between them. CDR3 sequence (DNA): TGTGCCATCAGTGACCCTGTGGGGGGTAATGGCTACACCTTC. Translated, it gives CAISDPVGGNGYTF.

The V call is TRBV6-5, the J call TRBJ1-4; tentatively, D is TRBD1 (5 bases). This CDR3 region has 13 residues. CDR1 and CDR2 (germline): MNHEY, SVGAGI. The V end was cut by 9 bases, the J end by 8 bases, with 16 bases between. The CDR3 DNA sequence: TGTGCCAGTAACCGGGACGGAACGGAAAAACTGTTTTTT. This sequence encodes CASNRDGTEKLFF.

The chain combines TRBV7-9 with TRBJ2-7; TRBD1 might be the D (5 bases). Deletions cut 4 bases from V and 6 bases from J, with 13 bases between. The CDR3 extends over 13 amino acids. From germline, CDR1 is SEHNR and CDR2 FQNEAQ (reference sequence). The CDR3 region has the DNA TGTGCCAGCAGCTCCCAGGGCAAAGGCGAGCAGTACTTC. This translates into CASSSQGKGEQYF.

CDR3 coding DNA: TGTGCCAGCAGCTTGTCTAACACTGAAGCTTTCTTT. It is translated as CASSLSNTEAFF. V is TRBV5-5 and J is TRBJ1-1; no firm D call. This CDR3 has 12 amino acids. CDR1 is SGHKS and CDR2 is YYEKEE in the germline V gene (reference sequence). Trimming stripped 1 base from V and 2 bases from J, with 3 bases between.

This clone is a singleton in its sample. The V gene is TRBV5-1, the J gene TRBJ2-5, with D perhaps matching TRBD2 (6 bases). Germline loops: CDR1 SGHRS, CDR2 YFSETQ. The CDR3 sequence is 15 residues long. V lost 4 bases and J 4 bases, leaving 17 bases between the germline ends. This CDR3 reads CASSLDLTRRETQYF. The CDR3 bases are TGCGCCAGCAGCCTGGATTTGACTAGGCGAGAGACCCAGTACTTC. Supplemented by reference TRBV5-1 and TRBJ2-5, the full variable domain reads KAGVTQTPRYLIKTRGQQVTLSCSPISGHRSVSWYQQTPGQGLQFLFEYFSETQRNKGNFPGRFSGRQFSNSRSEMNVSTLELGDSALYLCASSLDLTRRETQYFGPGTRLLVL.

In its sample, this clone was seen once. The chain employs TRBV7-2 and TRBJ2-1; D perhaps matches TRBD2 (5 bases). Trimming took 5 bases from V and 0 from J, leaving 20 bases between them. This CDR3 has 18 amino acids. CDR1 is SGHTA, CDR2 FQGNSA, per germline. This CDR3 reads CASSAPVSGVLSYNEQFF. As DNA, the CDR3 is TGTGCCAGCAGCGCCCCCGTCTCCGGGGTCCTCTCCTACAATGAGCAGTTCTTC.

The chain uses TRBV5-4 and TRBJ1-3, with a possible D match to TRBD1 (6 bases). This CDR3 contains 14 residues. V lost 0 bases and J 2 bases, leaving 6 bases between the germline ends. CDR1 and CDR2 from the germline V gene are SGHNT and YYREEE (reference sequence). CDR3 nucleotides: TGTGCCAGCAGCTTGGACAGGGCTGGAAACACCATATATTTT. Translation gives CASSLDRAGNTIYF. Using reference TRBV5-4 and TRBJ1-3 for the parts outside the CDR3, the full variable domain is ETGVTQSPTHLIKTRGQQVTLRCSSQSGHNTVSWYQQALGQGPQFIFQYYREEENGRGNFPPRFSGLQFPNYSSELNVNALELDDSALYLCASSLDRAGNTIYFGEGSWLTVV.